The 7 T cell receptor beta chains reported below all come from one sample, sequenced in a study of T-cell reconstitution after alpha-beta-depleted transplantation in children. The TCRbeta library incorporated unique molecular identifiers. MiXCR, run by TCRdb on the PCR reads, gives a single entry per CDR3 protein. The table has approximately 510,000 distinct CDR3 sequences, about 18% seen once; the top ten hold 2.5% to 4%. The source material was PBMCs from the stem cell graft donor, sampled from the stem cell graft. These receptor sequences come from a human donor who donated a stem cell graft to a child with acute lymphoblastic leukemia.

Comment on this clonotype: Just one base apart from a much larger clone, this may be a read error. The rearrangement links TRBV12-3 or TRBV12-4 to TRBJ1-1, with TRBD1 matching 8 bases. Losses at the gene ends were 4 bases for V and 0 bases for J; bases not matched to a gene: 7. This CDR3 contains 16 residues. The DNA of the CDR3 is TGTGCCAGCAGTTCCGTACAGGGGGTCATGAACACTGAAGCTTTCTTT. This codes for CASSSVQGVMNTEAFF.

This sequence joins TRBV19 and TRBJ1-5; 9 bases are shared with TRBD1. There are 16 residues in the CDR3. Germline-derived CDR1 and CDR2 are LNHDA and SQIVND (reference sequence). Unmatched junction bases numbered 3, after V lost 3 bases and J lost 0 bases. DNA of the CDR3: TGTGCCAGTAGTATTGGGACAGGGCTTAGCAATCAGCCCCAGCATTTT. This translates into CASSIGTGLSNQPQHF.

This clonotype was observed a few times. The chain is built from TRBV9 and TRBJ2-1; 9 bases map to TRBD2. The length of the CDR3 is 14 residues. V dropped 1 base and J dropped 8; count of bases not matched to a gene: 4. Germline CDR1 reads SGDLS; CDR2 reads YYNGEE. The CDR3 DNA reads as TGTGCCAGCAGCGTAATGACTAGCGGCTATGAGCAGTTCTTC. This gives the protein CASSVMTSGYEQFF.

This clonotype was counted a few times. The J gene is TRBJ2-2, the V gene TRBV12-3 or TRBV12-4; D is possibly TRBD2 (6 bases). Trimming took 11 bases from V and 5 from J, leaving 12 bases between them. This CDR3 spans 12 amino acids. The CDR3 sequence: CALGRETGELFF. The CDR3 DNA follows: TGTGCCCTGGGGCGGGAAACCGGGGAGCTGTTTTTT.

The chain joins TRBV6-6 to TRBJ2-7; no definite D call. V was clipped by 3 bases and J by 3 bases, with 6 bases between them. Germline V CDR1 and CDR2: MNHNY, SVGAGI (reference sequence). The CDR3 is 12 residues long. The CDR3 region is CASSYRYYEQYF. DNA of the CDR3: TGTGCCAGCAGTTATCGGTACTACGAGCAGTACTTC.

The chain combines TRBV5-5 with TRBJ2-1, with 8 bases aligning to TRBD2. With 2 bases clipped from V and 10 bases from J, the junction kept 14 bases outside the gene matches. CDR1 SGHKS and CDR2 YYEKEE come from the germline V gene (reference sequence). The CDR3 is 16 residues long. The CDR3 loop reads CASSFIGGRTAKEQFF. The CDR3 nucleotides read TGTGCCAGCAGCTTTATTGGCGGGAGGACCGCAAAAGAGCAGTTCTTC. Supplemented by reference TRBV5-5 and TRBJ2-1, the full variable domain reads DAGVTQSPTHLIKTRGQQVTLRCSPISGHKSVSWYQQVLGQGPQFIFQYYEKEERGRGNFPDRFSARQFPNYSSELNVNALLLGDSALYLCASSFIGGRTAKEQFFGPGTRLTVL.

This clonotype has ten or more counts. In DNA form, the CDR3 reads TGCAGCGTTGGAACGAACACTGAAGCTTTCTTT. Translation gives CSVGTNTEAFF. The chain joins TRBV29-1 to TRBJ1-1, with unresolved D. Looked up from germline, CDR1 is SQVTM and CDR2 is ANQGSEA. V was pared by 4 bases and J by 1 base, with 4 bases between. The CDR3 runs 11 residues.